Sequencing of this T cell receptor beta chain was carried out in a study of CD8 T cells in ankylosing spondylitis. The study, taken as a whole, reports: What appeared characteristic of ankylosing spondylitis blood was a TCR beta motif of eight or nine highly homologous variants.

MiXCR was run by TCRdb on the 5' RACE reads, yielding one entry per CDR3 protein. The sample consists of some 700,000 distinct CDR3 sequences, around 20% of them appearing once. With respect to this clonotype: Its matching antigen is unknown.

The V end was cut by 4 bases, the J end by 4 bases, with 16 bases between. Germline CDR1 is SNHLY and CDR2 is FYNNEI. The CDR3 is 15 amino acids. The material sequenced was blood, either unsorted or a sorted T cell fraction (not recorded which). The rearrangement links TRBV2 to TRBJ1-2, with a possible D match to TRBD1 (5 bases). This TCR was sampled from a male donor with ankylosing spondylitis. CDR3 sequence (DNA): TGTGCCAGCAGTGGGACCCAACAGGCTGCCTATGGCTACACCTTC. As protein: CASSGTQQAAYGYTF. The full variable domain, completed using reference TRBV2 and TRBJ1-2, is EPEVTQTPSHQVTQMGQEVILRCVPISNHLYFYWYRQILGQKVEFLVSFYNNEISEKSEIFDDQFSVERPDGSNFTLKIRSTKLEDSAMYFCASSGTQQAAYGYTFGSGTRLTVV.